This T cell receptor beta chain was recorded in a study of CD8+ T cells in alopecia areata. Study details: Those treated were given oral tofacitinib at 5 to 10 mg twice daily. Patients took tofacitinib for 6 to 18 months, followed by 6 drug-free months.

As part of sample collection, lesional scalp punch biopsies and peripheral blood were taken from alopecia areata patients. In each case, RNA was isolated and then reverse transcribed into cDNA as the sequencing template. TCRdb keeps only in-frame clones here, not all; method: immunoSEQ multiplex PCR. Of some 210,000 clones listed, around three fifths are singletons. The CDR3 runs 15 residues. Germline CDR1 is MNHEY and CDR2 is SMNVEV (reference sequence). Trimming took 4 bases from V and 1 from J, leaving 14 bases between them. The chain has TRBV27 and TRBJ2-7, with D possibly matching TRBD1 (6 bases). This TCR was sampled from a human donor with alopecia areata. The sample in question was CD4+ T cells sorted from blood, obtained at week 0. CDR3 in DNA: TGTGCCAGCAGTTATGGTACAGGGAGATCCTACGAGCAGTACTTC. Amino acids: CASSYGTGRSYEQYF.